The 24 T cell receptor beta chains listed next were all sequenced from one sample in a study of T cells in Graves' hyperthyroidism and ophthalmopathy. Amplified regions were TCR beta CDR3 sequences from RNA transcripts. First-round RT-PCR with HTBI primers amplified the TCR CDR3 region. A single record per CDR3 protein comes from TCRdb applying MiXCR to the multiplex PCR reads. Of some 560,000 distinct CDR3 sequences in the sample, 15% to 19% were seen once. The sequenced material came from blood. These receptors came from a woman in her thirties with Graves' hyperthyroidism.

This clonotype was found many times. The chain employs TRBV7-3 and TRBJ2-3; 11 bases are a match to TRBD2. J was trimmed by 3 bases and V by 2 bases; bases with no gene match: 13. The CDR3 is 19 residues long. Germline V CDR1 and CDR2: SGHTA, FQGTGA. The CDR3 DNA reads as TGTGCCAGCAGCTTATGGGCACTAGCGGGAGTCCCAGGGACAGATACGCAGTATTTT. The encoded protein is CASSLWALAGVPGTDTQYF.

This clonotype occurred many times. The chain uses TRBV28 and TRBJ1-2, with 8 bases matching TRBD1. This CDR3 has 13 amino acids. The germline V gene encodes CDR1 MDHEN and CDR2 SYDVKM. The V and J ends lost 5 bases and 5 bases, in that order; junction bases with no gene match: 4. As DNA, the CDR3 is TGTGCCAGCAGTGCGGACAGGGCTTATGGCTACACCTTC. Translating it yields CASSADRAYGYTF.

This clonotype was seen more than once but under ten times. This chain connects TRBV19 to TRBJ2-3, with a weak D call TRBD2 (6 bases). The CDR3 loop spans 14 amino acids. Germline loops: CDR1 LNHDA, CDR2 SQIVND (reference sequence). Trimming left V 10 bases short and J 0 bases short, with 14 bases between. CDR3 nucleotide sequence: TGTGCCACGGGGGAGGTAGGGAGCACAGATACGCAGTATTTT. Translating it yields CATGEVGSTDTQYF. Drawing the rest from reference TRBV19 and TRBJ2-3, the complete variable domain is DGGITQSPKYLFRKEGQNVTLSCEQNLNHDAMYWYRQDPGQGLRLIYYSQIVNDFQKGDIAEGYSVSREKKESFPLTVTSAQKNPTAFYLCATGEVGSTDTQYFGPGTRLTVL.

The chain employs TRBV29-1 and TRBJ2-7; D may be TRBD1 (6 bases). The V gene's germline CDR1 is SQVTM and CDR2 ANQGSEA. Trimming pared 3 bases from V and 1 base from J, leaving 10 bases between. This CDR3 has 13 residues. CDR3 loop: CSVEDSHSYEQYF. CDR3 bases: TGCAGCGTTGAGGACAGCCATTCCTACGAGCAGTACTTC.

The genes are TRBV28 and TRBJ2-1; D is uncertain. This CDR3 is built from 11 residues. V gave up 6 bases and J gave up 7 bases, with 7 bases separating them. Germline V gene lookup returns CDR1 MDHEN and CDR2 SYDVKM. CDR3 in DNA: TGTGCCAGCAGACGGGCTAATGAGCAGTTCTTC. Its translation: CASRRANEQFF.

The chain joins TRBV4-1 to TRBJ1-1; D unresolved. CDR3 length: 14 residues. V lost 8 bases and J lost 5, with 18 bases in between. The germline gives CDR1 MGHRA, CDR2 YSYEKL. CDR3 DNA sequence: TGCGCCAGCTCAAGGTCTACGGGGTTAACTGAAGCTTTCTTT. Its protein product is CASSRSTGLTEAFF.

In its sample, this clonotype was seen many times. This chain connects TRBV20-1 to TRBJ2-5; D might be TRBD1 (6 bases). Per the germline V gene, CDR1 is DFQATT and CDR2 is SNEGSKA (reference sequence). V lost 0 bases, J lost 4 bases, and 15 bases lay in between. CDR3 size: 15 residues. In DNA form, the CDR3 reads TGCAGTGCTAGAGATCAGGGGAACGCGGGAGAGACCCAGTACTTC. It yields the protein CSARDQGNAGETQYF.

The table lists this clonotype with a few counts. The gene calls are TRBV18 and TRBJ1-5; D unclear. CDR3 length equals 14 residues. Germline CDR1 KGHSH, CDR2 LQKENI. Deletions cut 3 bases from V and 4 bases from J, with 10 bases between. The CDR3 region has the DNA TGTGCCAGCTCACCGGCTGCGGGGAATCAGCCCCAGCATTTT. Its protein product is CASSPAAGNQPQHF. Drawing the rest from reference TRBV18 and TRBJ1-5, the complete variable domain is NAGVMQNPRHLVRRRGQEARLRCSPMKGHSHVYWYRQLPEEGLKFMVYLQKENIIDESGMPKERFSAEFPKEGPSILRIQQVVRGDSAAYFCASSPAAGNQPQHFGDGTRLSIL.

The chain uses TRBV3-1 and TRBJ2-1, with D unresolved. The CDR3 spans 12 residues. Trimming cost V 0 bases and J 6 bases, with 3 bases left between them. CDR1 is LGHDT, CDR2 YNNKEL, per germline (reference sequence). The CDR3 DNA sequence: TGTGCCAGCAGCCAAGATCCCAATGAGCAGTTCTTC. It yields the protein CASSQDPNEQFF.

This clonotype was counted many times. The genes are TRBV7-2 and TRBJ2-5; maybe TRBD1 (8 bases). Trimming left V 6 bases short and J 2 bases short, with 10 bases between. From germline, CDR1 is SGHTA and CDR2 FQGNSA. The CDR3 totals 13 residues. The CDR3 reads CASRQGGQETQYF. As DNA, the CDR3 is TGTGCCAGCAGACAGGGGGGGCAAGAGACCCAGTACTTC.

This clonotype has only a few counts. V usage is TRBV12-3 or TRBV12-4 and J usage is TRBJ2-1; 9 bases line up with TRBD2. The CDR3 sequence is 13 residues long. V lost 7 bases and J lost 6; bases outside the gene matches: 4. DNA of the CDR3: TGTGCCAGCAAGGTAGCGGGAGTCAATGAGCAGTTCTTC. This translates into CASKVAGVNEQFF.

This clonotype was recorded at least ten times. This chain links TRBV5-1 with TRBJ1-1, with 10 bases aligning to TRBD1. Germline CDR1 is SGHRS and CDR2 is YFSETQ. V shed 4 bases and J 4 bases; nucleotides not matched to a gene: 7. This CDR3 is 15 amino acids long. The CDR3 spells CASSIDRGLSTEAFF. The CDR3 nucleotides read TGCGCCAGCAGCATTGACAGGGGGCTGAGCACTGAAGCTTTCTTT.

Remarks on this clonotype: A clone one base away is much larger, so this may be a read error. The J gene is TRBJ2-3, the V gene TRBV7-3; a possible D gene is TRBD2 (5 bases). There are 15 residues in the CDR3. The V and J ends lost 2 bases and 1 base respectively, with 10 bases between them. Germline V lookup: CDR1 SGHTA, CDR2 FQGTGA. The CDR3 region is CASSLGERGTDTQYF. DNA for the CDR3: TGTGCCAGCAGCTTAGGCGAGAGGGGCACAGATACGCAGTATTTT.

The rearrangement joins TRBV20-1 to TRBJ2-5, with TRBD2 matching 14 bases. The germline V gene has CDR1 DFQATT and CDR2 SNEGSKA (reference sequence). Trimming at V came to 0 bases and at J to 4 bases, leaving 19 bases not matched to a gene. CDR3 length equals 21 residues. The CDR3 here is CSARDRLAGGRPGVNLETQYF. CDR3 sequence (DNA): TGCAGTGCTAGAGATCGACTAGCGGGAGGGAGACCCGGGGTTAATTTAGAGACCCAGTACTTC.

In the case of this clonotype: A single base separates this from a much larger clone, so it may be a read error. CDR3 protein: CASSRLGPGYNEQYF. The CDR3 nucleotides read TGTGCCAGCAGTCGATTGGGCCCGGGGTACAATGAGCAGTACTTC. The V gene is TRBV27, the J gene TRBJ2-1; a possible D gene is TRBD2 (5 bases). The end of the DNA aligns better with TRBJ2-7, so the J call may be wrong. The CDR3 runs 15 residues. Germline values: CDR1 MNHEY, CDR2 SMNVEV (reference sequence).

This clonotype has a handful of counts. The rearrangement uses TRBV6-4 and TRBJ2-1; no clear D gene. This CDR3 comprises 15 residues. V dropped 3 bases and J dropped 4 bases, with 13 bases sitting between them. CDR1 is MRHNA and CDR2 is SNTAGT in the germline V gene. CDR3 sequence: CASSDSTDSYNEQFF. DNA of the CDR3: TGTGCCAGCAGTGATAGCACAGATAGTTACAATGAGCAGTTCTTC.

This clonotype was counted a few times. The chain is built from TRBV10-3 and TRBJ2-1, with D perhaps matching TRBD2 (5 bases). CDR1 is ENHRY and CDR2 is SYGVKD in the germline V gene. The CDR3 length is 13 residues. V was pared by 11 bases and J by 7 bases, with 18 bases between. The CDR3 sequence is CAANRGEVNEQFF. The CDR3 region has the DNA TGTGCCGCTAACCGGGGAGAGGTAAATGAGCAGTTCTTC.

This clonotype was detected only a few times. The CDR3 loop reads CASGQFLNEQYF. In nucleotides, the CDR3 is TGTGCTAGTGGACAATTTCTCAACGAGCAGTACTTC. The V gene is TRBV12-5, the J gene TRBJ2-7; D gene uncertain. This CDR3 has 12 residues. Germline CDR1 and CDR2: LGHNT and FRNRAP. Trimming pared 6 bases from V and 5 bases from J, leaving 11 bases between.

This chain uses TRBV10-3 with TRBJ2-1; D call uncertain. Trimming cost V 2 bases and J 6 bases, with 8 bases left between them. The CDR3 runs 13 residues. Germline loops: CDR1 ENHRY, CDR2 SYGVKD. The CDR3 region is CAISEHPSNEQFF. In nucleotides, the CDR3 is TGTGCCATCAGTGAGCACCCTAGCAATGAGCAGTTCTTC.

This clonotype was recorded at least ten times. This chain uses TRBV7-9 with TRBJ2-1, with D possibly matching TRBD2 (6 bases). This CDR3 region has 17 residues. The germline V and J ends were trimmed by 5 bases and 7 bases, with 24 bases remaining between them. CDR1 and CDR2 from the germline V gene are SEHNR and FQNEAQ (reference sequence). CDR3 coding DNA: TGTGCCAGCAGCCCAACTCGCGCAGCGGGTCGGTATAATGAGCAGTTCTTC. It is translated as CASSPTRAAGRYNEQFF. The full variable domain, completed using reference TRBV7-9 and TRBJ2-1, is DTGVSQNPRHKITKRGQNVTFRCDPISEHNRLYWYRQTLGQGPEFLTYFQNEAQLEKSRLLSDRFSAERPKGSFSTLEIQRTEQGDSAMYLCASSPTRAAGRYNEQFFGPGTRLTVL.

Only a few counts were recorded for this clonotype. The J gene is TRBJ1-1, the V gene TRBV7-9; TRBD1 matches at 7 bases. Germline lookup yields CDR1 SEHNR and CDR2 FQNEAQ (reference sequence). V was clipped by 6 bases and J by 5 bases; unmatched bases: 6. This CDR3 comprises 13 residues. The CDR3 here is CASSRGQVTEAFF. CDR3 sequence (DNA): TGTGCCAGCAGTCGCGGACAGGTGACTGAAGCTTTCTTT.

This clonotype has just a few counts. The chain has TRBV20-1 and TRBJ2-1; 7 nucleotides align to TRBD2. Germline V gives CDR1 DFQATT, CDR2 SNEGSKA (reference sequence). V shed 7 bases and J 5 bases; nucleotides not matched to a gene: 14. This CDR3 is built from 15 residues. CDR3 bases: TGCAGTGTTATGACTAGCTATAATTGGGACAATGAGCAGTTCTTC. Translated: CSVMTSYNWDNEQFF.

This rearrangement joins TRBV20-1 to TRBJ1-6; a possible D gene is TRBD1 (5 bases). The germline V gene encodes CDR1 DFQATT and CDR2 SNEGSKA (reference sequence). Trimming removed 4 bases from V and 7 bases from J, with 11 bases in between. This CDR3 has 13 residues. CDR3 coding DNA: TGCAGTGCTATGGGGACGGCGAATTCACCCCTCCACTTT. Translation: CSAMGTANSPLHF.

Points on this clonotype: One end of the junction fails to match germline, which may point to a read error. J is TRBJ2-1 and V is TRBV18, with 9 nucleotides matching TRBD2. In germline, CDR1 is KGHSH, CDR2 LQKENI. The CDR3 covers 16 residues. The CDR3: CASPPPTSGSYNEQFF. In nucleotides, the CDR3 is TGTGCCAGCCCACCACCGACTAGCGGCTCCTACAATGAGCAGTTCTTC.